A selection of T cell receptor beta chains follows, all from one sample in a study of blood T cell repertoires in COVID-19. Clones were read by immunoSEQ multiplex PCR, and TCRdb kept only the in-frame ones, dropping some. The sample has over 15,000 clones, around 90% seen once. The sample comprised peripheral blood. Every receptor here comes from an elderly woman with COVID-19, enrolled during active disease. Each CDR3 is given without its conserved first and last residue.

cdr3_aa cdr3_length j_call v_call
ATSREGGGTQY 11 TRBJ2-5 TRBV15
ASSPPIPVGNQPQH 14 TRBJ1-5 TRBV28
ASSLGGNSSGTDTQY 15 TRBJ2-3 TRBV21-1
ASSLDRGNQPQH 12 TRBJ1-5 TRBV7-8
ASSLALGLGGYEQY 14 TRBJ2-7 TRBV7-2
ASSMDGGAPYNEQF 14 TRBJ2-1 TRBV19
ASSPDRGFNTGELF 14 TRBJ2-2 TRBV11-2
ASSQDPTGGRGYT 13 TRBJ1-2 TRBV4-1
ASYRGVAGANVLT 13 TRBJ2-6 TRBV6-5
ASSSGGSVVNEQF 13 TRBJ2-1 TRBV28
ASSTSTGVNYGYT 13 TRBJ1-2 TRBV7-2
ASSRTGGGNEQF 12 TRBJ2-1 TRBV7-3
ASSGGLAGGPREQY 14 TRBJ2-7 TRBV4-3
ASSSFDRGIAEAF 13 TRBJ1-1 TRBV6-2/TRBV6-3
ASSLTDSNEKLF 12 TRBJ1-4 TRBV5-1
ATRGLEEKLF 10 TRBJ1-4 TRBV19
ASRAGGIGYT 10 TRBJ1-2 TRBV3-1/TRBV3-2
ASSSGLAGGPSYNEQF 16 TRBJ2-1 TRBV5-1
ASSQSEQGQPQH 12 TRBJ1-5 TRBV3-1/TRBV3-2
ASKDRTGEQY 10 TRBJ2-7 TRBV19
ASSTRGGNTIY 11 TRBJ1-3 TRBV18
ASSRQGYGYT 10 TRBJ1-2 TRBV6-5
ATSDQQGAGETQY 13 TRBJ2-5 TRBV24-1
ASSSPGSYPSYEQY 14 TRBJ2-7 TRBV28
ASALSQETQY 10 TRBJ2-5 TRBV28
ASSVVVAFNEQF 12 TRBJ2-1 TRBV9
ASSLEADRGDYEQY 14 TRBJ2-7 TRBV27
ASSQGRGSEADTQY 14 TRBJ2-3 TRBV4-1
ASSLAGFGVYNEQF 14 TRBJ2-1 TRBV5-1
ASSLRHNEKLF 11 TRBJ1-4 TRBV12-3/TRBV12-4
ASSLTGKGSYEQY 13 TRBJ2-7 TRBV7-6
ASSYPGTSGRASYNEQF 17 TRBJ2-1 TRBV6-2/TRBV6-3
ASSQDAGVKPDTQY 14 TRBJ2-3 TRBV14
ASGVRGAIY 9 TRBJ1-3 TRBV7-9
ASSSPDRGRSEKLF 14 TRBJ1-4 TRBV28
ASRRTGGGVGGYT 13 TRBJ1-2 TRBV27
ASSQELAPTDTQY 13 TRBJ2-3 TRBV4-3
ASSLTSSYGYT 11 TRBJ1-2 TRBV5-1
ASSLYREGEAF 11 TRBJ1-1 TRBV27
ASSLAEWLAF 10 TRBJ1-1 TRBV7-9
ASSLMGLGHAGELF 14 TRBJ2-2 TRBV5-1
ATSDRGGPLH 10 TRBJ1-6 TRBV24-1
ASSLDRATYEQY 12 TRBJ2-7 TRBV5-1
ATSRGGTSGRGTGELF 16 TRBJ2-2 TRBV15
ASSPHNTQQY 10 TRBJ2-7 TRBV12-3/TRBV12-4
ASSHGQNTEAF 11 TRBJ1-1 TRBV12-3/TRBV12-4
ASSLAGQGPHEQY 13 TRBJ2-7 TRBV7-9
ASSLNRGDQPQH 12 TRBJ1-5 TRBV27
ASSPQGNTIY 10 TRBJ1-3 TRBV9
ASSLATVNEQF 11 TRBJ2-1 TRBV7-9
ASSWTANTGELF 12 TRBJ2-2 TRBV9
ASSSRGQGLSYEQY 14 TRBJ2-7 TRBV5-1